Reported below is one TCR beta chain. Its target is unknown. V shed 6 bases and J shed 8 bases, with 10 bases lying between them. There are 11 residues in the CDR3. CDR1 is MDHEN, CDR2 SYDVKM, per germline. The data derive from a study of shared clonotypes between healthy human individuals. Broader study findings: Generation probabilities were higher for clonotypes shared across all four sorted-subset donors than for unshared ones.

Clones were read by immunoSEQ multiplex PCR, and TCRdb kept only the in-frame ones, dropping some. The profile shows fewer than 850,000 clones, about two thirds of them singletons. V usage is TRBV28 and J usage is TRBJ1-1; no clear D gene. The clonotype comes from a woman aged 25 to 39 in good health. Sequences were obtained from memory CD4+ T cells sorted from blood. Regarding subset: CD45RA-negative fraction. The CDR3 DNA reads TGTGCCAGCAGCTGGGTGGGGGAAGCTTTCTTT. As protein: CASSWVGEAFF. Full variable domain (remainder filled in from reference TRBV28 and TRBJ1-1): DVKVTQSSRYLVKRTGEKVFLECVQDMDHENMFWYRQDPGLGLRLIYFSYDVKMKEKGDIPEGYSVSREKKERFSLILESASTNQTSMYLCASSWVGEAFFGQGTRLTVV.